The 19 T cell receptor beta chains reported below all come from one sample, sequenced in a study of Graves' ophthalmopathy and Graves' hyperthyroidism. Scientists amplified the TCR beta CDR3 regions from RNA transcripts. The first-round RT-PCR employed HTBI primers together with the Qiagen OneStep RT-PCR kit. A multiplex PCR was then performed as the second round. MiXCR, run by TCRdb on the multiplex PCR reads, gives a single entry per CDR3 protein. The profile covers 900,000 to 1,200,000 distinct CDR3 sequences, with roughly two fifths appearing a single time and 11% taken by the ten largest. The specimen was peripheral blood or thyroid tissue (not recorded which). The receptor source for this set is an adult man with Graves' hyperthyroidism.

This chain joins TRBV7-3 and TRBJ1-6; 7 bases map to TRBD1. Germline lookup yields CDR1 SGHTA and CDR2 FQGTGA. The CDR3 has 15 residues. V shed 5 bases, J shed 7 bases, and the junction held 8 bases outside the gene matches. CDR3 sequence reads: CASSPTGAKNSPLHF. CDR3 bases: TGTGCCAGCAGCCCAACAGGGGCGAAAAATTCACCCCTCCACTTT.

This clonotype was counted only a few times. The chain joins TRBV12-3 or TRBV12-4 to TRBJ1-5, with D possibly being TRBD1 (6 bases). V dropped 6 bases and J dropped 0 bases, with 18 bases sitting between them. There are 17 residues in the CDR3. CDR3 loop: CASSHLQGPYSNQPQHF. The DNA of the CDR3 is TGTGCCAGCAGCCACCTACAGGGCCCTTATAGCAATCAGCCCCAGCATTTT.

This clonotype has just a few counts. The gene calls are TRBV3-1 and TRBJ2-5; D may be TRBD1 or TRBD2 (5 bases each). The CDR3 is made up of 15 amino acids. The V gene's germline CDR1 is LGHDT and CDR2 YNNKEL (reference sequence). Trimming cost V 2 bases and J 4 bases, with 14 bases left between them. The CDR3 DNA follows: TGTGCCAGCAGCCAAAGTCAGGGACGCGGAGAGACCCAGTACTTC. This gives the protein CASSQSQGRGETQYF.

The chain joins TRBV10-3 to TRBJ2-1, with D possibly being TRBD2 (6 bases). Trimming cost V 8 bases and J 4 bases, with 6 bases left between them. CDR1 ENHRY and CDR2 SYGVKD come from the germline V gene. CDR3 length equals 11 residues. The CDR3 reads CAIGGYNEQFF. DNA for the CDR3: TGTGCCATCGGAGGGTACAATGAGCAGTTCTTC.

This chain's CDR3 is CSANKGQGYSPLHF. The DNA for the CDR3 is TGCAGTGCTAATAAGGGACAGGGGTACTCACCCCTCCACTTT. This chain links TRBV20-1 with TRBJ1-6; TRBD1 agrees at 10 bases. Trimming removed 4 bases from V and 10 bases from J; junction bases left unmatched: 7. The V gene's germline CDR1 is DFQATT and CDR2 SNEGSKA (reference sequence). The length of the CDR3 is 14 residues.

This clonotype was found a few times. This chain connects TRBV9 to TRBJ2-7; 9 nucleotides align to TRBD1. In germline, CDR1 is SGDLS, CDR2 YYNGEE. CDR3 length: 14 amino acids. V dropped 1 base and J dropped 6; count of bases not matched to a gene: 5. The CDR3 DNA is TGTGCCAGCAGCGTAACAGGGGGCTCTACCGAGCAGTACTTC. Protein product: CASSVTGGSTEQYF.

The table lists this clonotype with many counts. This rearrangement joins TRBV20-1 to TRBJ1-2; 10 positions match TRBD1. CDR1 is DFQATT, CDR2 SNEGSKA, per germline (reference sequence). CDR3 length: 15 residues. Trimming took 0 bases from V and 4 from J; bases not matched to a gene: 5. In nucleotides, the CDR3 is TGCAGTGCTAGAGATCCCGGACAGGGGGGCTATGGCTACACCTTC. Residues: CSARDPGQGGYGYTF.

This clonotype was counted ten times or more. The chain links TRBV29-1 to TRBJ1-2; 7 nucleotides line up with TRBD1. V shed 5 bases and J 0 bases; nucleotides not matched to a gene: 6. Germline V CDR1 and CDR2: SQVTM, ANQGSEA. The CDR3 runs 14 residues. CDR3 DNA: TGCAGCGTTACACAGGGGTCTTCTAACTATGGCTACACCTTC. It specifies CSVTQGSSNYGYTF.

The chain links TRBV10-3 to TRBJ2-5; either TRBD1 or TRBD2 may fit D (5 bases each). V was pared by 2 bases and J by 5 bases, with 12 bases between. The CDR3 totals 14 residues. The germline V gene encodes CDR1 ENHRY and CDR2 SYGVKD. The CDR3: CAISEEGRGETQYF. CDR3 nucleotide sequence: TGTGCCATCAGTGAGGAGGGGAGAGGGGAGACCCAGTACTTC.

CDR3 residues: CASLAEPYQPQHF. The CDR3 DNA reads as TGTGCCAGCCTGGCAGAGCCGTATCAGCCCCAGCATTTT. This chain joins TRBV6-1 and TRBJ1-5; the D is unclear. This CDR3 has 13 amino acids. The V and J ends lost 8 bases and 5 bases respectively, with 13 bases between them. The germline V gene encodes CDR1 MNHNS and CDR2 SASEGT.

This clonotype was counted ten times or more. The V gene is TRBV7-8, the J gene TRBJ2-7; TRBD2 aligns across 8 bases. Germline V gene data show CDR1 as SGHVS and CDR2 as FQNEAQ. The CDR3 sequence is 16 residues long. Trimming took 0 bases from V and 4 from J; bases not matched to a gene: 8. Written as DNA, the CDR3 is TGTGCCAGCAGCTTAGCCGTGCGGGGGGCCCGTTACGAGCAGTACTTC. Protein sequence: CASSLAVRGARYEQYF.

This clonotype showed up many times. The V gene is TRBV2, the J gene TRBJ2-2; 7 nucleotides line up with TRBD1. The CDR3 totals 14 residues. Trimming cost V 7 bases and J 7 bases; bases outside gene matches: 9. Germline CDR1 reads SNHLY; CDR2 reads FYNNEI. The CDR3 spells CASIPRQGHGELFF. CDR3 in DNA: TGTGCCAGCATACCCCGACAGGGCCACGGGGAGCTGTTTTTT.

This clonotype showed up many times. The V and J genes are TRBV9 and TRBJ2-5; D is unresolved. The V gene lost 3 bases and the J gene lost 4 bases, with 13 bases spanning the gap. This CDR3 comprises 14 residues. Germline CDR1 SGDLS, CDR2 YYNGEE. CDR3 in amino acids: CASSARTSRETQYF. DNA of the CDR3: TGTGCCAGCAGCGCCCGGACCAGTAGAGAGACCCAGTACTTC.

Notes on this clonotype: A much larger clone lies one base from this, so it may be a read error. V and J are TRBV20-1 and TRBJ1-1, with TRBD1 identical over 8 bases. Germline V gene data show CDR1 as DFQATT and CDR2 as SNEGSKA (reference sequence). V gave up 7 bases and J gave up 3 bases; unmatched junction bases: 10. The length of the CDR3 is 14 residues. The CDR3 nucleotides read TGCAGTGGTACGAACACCAGGGGGCACACTGAAGCTTTCTTT. Residues: CSGTNTRGHTEAFF.

This clonotype occurred a few times. J is TRBJ2-7 and V is TRBV29-1, with 8 bases identical to TRBD1. Trimming cost V 7 bases and J 2 bases; bases outside gene matches: 7. The CDR3 loop spans 13 amino acids. Germline-derived CDR1 and CDR2 are SQVTM and ANQGSEA. The CDR3 DNA is TGCAGCGGGACAGGGCCACCCACCTACGAGCAGTACTTC. This translates into CSGTGPPTYEQYF.

In this sample, this clonotype turned up a few times. CDR3 sequence: CASSSLTGEETQYF. The CDR3 DNA sequence: TGTGCCAGCAGTTCTTTGACAGGGGAAGAGACCCAGTACTTC. The chain uses TRBV27 and TRBJ2-5, with TRBD1 identical over 8 bases. Germline loops: CDR1 MNHEY, CDR2 SMNVEV (reference sequence). V was clipped by 4 bases and J by 3 bases; unmatched bases: 4. The CDR3 totals 14 residues.

Details on this clonotype: Given a much more abundant clone one base away, this may be a read error. The chain has TRBV20-1 and TRBJ2-5; possibly TRBD1 for D (6 bases). This CDR3 is built from 12 residues. V was trimmed by 4 bases and J by 3 bases, leaving 9 bases between them. Per the germline V gene, CDR1 is DFQATT and CDR2 is SNEGSKA (reference sequence). The DNA of the CDR3 is TGCAGTGCTACAGGGGCCAAAGAGACCCAGTACTTC. Translation gives CSATGAKETQYF.

With respect to this clonotype: One base away lies a much larger clone, so this may be a sequencing read error. The chain is built from TRBV19 and TRBJ1-1, with a possible D match to TRBD1 (5 bases). The V end lost 10 bases, the J end lost 6 bases, and 21 bases lay between the germline ends. The CDR3 length is 14 residues. Germline V gives CDR1 LNHDA, CDR2 SQIVND (reference sequence). The CDR3 spells CANNPRGASPEAFF. The CDR3 DNA reads as TGTGCCAATAACCCTCGAGGGGCGAGTCCTGAAGCTTTCTTT.

The rearrangement joins TRBV2 to TRBJ2-4; tentatively, D is TRBD2 (7 bases). V was shortened by 4 bases and J by 0 bases, with 19 bases between the two germline ends. CDR1 SNHLY and CDR2 FYNNEI come from the germline V gene. This CDR3 is built from 18 residues. For the CDR3, the DNA is TGTGCCAGCAGTGCTCTGGGGCGCGGGGGCCTAGCCAAAAACATTCAGTACTTC. This encodes CASSALGRGGLAKNIQYF.